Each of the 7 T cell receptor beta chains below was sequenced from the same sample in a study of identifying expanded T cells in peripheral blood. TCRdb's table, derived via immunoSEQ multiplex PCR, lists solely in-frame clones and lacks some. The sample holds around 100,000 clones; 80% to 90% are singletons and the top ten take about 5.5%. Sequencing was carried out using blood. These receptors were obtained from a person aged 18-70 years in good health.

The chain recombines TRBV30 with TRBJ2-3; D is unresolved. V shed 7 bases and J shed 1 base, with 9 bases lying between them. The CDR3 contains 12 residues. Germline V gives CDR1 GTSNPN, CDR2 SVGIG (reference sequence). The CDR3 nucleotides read TGTGCCTCAAGGATGGGCACAGATACGCAGTATTTT. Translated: CASRMGTDTQYF. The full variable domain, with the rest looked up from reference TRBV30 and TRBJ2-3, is SQTIHQWPATLVQPVGSPLSLECTVEGTSNPNLYWYRQAAGRGLQLLFYSVGIGQISSEVPQNLSASRPQDRQFILSSKKLLLSDSGFYLCASRMGTDTQYFGPGTRLTVL.

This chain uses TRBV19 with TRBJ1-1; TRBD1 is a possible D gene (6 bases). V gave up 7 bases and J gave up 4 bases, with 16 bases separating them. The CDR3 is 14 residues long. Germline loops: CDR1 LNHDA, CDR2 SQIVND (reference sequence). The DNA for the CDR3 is TGTGCCAGTATGCTAGGGGGGGTTTTCACTGAAGCTTTCTTT. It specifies CASMLGGVFTEAFF.

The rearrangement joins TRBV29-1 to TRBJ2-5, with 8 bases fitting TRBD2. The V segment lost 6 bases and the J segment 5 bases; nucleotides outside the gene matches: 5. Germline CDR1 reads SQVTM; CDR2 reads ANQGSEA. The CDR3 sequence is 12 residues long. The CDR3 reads CSVLADGETQYF. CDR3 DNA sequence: TGCAGCGTACTAGCGGACGGGGAGACCCAGTACTTC.

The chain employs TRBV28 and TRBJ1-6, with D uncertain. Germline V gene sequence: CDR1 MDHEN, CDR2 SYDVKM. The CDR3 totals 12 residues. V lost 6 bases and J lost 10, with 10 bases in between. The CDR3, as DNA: TGTGCCAGCAGCCTCGGGAGGTCACCCCTCCACTTT. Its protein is CASSLGRSPLHF.

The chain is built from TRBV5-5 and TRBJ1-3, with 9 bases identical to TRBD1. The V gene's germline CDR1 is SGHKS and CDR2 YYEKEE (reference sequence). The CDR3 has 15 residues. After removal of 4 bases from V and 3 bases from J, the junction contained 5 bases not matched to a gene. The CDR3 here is CASSLDRGVGNTIYF. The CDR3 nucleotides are TGTGCCAGCAGCCTCGACAGGGGGGTTGGAAACACCATATATTTT.

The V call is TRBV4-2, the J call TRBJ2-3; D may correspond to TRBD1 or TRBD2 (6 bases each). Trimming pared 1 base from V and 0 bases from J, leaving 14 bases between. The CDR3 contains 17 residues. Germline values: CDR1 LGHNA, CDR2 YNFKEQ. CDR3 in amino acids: CASSQVGGGLSTDTQYF. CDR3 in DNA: TGTGCCAGCAGCCAAGTAGGTGGGGGGCTTAGCACAGATACGCAGTATTTT.

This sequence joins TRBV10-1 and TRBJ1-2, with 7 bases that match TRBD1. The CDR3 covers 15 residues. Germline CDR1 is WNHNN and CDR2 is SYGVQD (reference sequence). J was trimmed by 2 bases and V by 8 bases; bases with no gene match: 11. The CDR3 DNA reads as TGCGCCAGCCTGACCACCTCACAGGGGAACTATGGCTACACCTTC. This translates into CASLTTSQGNYGYTF.